This T cell receptor (beta chain) is from a study of blood T cells in healthy people across ages. General study results and limits: Unknown CMV status may confound age-related changes in expanded clones.

J was trimmed by 8 bases and V by 2 bases; bases with no gene match: 6. This CDR3 has 14 amino acids. The germline V gene has CDR1 LNHNV and CDR2 YYDKDF (reference sequence). The authors drew around 9.3 milliliters of peripheral blood from each donor. The use of a sample-barcoded 5' primer and a J-beta primer mix characterized a second PCR of about 7 to 12 cycles. A 12-random-nucleotide template-switch adaptor tagged each cDNA molecule. Each CDR3 protein is one row after TCRdb ran MiXCR on the 5' RACE reads. The table has over 1,500,000 distinct CDR3 sequences, 35% to 50% seen once. The table lists this clonotype with a few counts. Its antigen is not identified.

Sequencing was done on a sample of blood. This receptor was identified in a human donor in good health. J is TRBJ1-2 and V is TRBV15; 9 nucleotides match TRBD1. Here the CDR3 reads CATSRSGTGSGYTF. In nucleotides, the CDR3 is TGTGCCACCAGCAGATCCGGGACAGGGTCCGGCTACACCTTC.